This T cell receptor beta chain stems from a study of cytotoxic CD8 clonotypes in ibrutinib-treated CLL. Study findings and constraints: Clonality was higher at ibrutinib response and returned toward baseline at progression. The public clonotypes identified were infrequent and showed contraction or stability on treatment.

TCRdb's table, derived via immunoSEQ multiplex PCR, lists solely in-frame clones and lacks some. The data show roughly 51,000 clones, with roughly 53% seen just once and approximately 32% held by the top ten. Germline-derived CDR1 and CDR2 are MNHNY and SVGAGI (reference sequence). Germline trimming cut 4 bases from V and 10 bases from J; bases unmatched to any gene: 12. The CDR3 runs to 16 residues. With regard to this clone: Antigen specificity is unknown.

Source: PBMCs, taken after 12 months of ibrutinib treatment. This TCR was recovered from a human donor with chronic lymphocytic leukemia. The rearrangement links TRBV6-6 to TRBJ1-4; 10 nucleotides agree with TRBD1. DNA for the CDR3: TGTGCCAGCAGTTCCGACAGGGGGCGGGCTCGGAGAAAACTGTTTTTT. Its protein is CASSSDRGRARRKLFF.